This entry concerns a single T cell receptor beta chain. The data are from a study of control samples from healthy donors and cancer patients. V was clipped by 2 bases and J by 5 bases, with 11 bases between them. Per the germline V gene, CDR1 is SGHDN and CDR2 is FVKESK. This CDR3 spans 14 amino acids. Generated by immunoSEQ multiplex PCR, the TCRdb table keeps only in-frame clones and is missing some. The sample lists around 96,000 clones, just over 90% occurring once. The sequence derives from a man in his late teens or twenties in good health. The sequencing sample was made of blood. The gene calls are TRBV14 and TRBJ2-3, with unresolved D. CDR3 sequence reads: CASSQRDMLDTQYF. CDR3 DNA sequence: TGTGCCAGCAGCCAAAGGGATATGTTAGATACGCAGTATTTT.